This T cell receptor (beta chain) was found in a study of blood T cell repertoires in COVID-19. Repertoires were generated with immunoSEQ multiplex PCR, while TCRdb's copy carries only in-frame clones and drops some. The table includes hundreds of thousands of clones, under 95% detected once. Study members were between roughly 18 and 100 years old and lived in 25 or so US regions. Grouping used clinical history reported by participants in a survey and questionnaire. Germline CDR1 SGHRS, CDR2 YFSETQ. The CDR3 runs to 15 residues. Trimming took off 0 bases at V and 5 bases at J, with 12 bases between the two ends.

The chain recombines TRBV5-1 with TRBJ1-5; a weak D match, TRBD1 (6 bases). This sequence was found in a woman between 18 and 29 years old who had recovered from COVID-19. Sequenced input: PBMCs or T cells enriched from blood (not recorded which). The CDR3 DNA reads as TGCGCCAGCAGCTTGGATGGGACACAATATCAGCCCCAGCATTTT. Protein: CASSLDGTQYQPQHF. The entire variable domain, with the rest obtained from reference TRBV5-1 and TRBJ1-5, is as follows: KAGVTQTPRYLIKTRGQQVTLSCSPISGHRSVSWYQQTPGQGLQFLFEYFSETQRNKGNFPGRFSGRQFSNSRSEMNVSTLELGDSALYLCASSLDGTQYQPQHFGDGTRLSIL.